Below, 24 T cell receptor beta chains from the same sample are listed, as sequenced in a study of cytomegalovirus exposure and HLA in healthy donors. The table came from immunoSEQ multiplex PCR; TCRdb's copy has only in-frame clones and leaves some out. The data hold 95,000 to 150,000 clones, with about 88% observed a single time. Sequences were obtained from PBMCs. These receptors were taken from a woman aged 18-30 years in good health and CMV-seronegative.

The chain uses TRBV5-1 and TRBJ2-3; D call uncertain. Per germline, CDR1 SGHRS and CDR2 YFSETQ. The CDR3 loop spans 16 amino acids. The V end was cut by 0 bases, the J end by 0 bases, with 11 bases between. CDR3 DNA: TGCGCCAGCAGCTTGGAAGTAACTGAGAGCACAGATACGCAGTATTTT. It codes for CASSLEVTESTDTQYF.

The rearrangement joins TRBV11-3 to TRBJ1-6, with D possibly TRBD1 on 5 matching bases. CDR1 SGHNT and CDR2 YENEEA come from the germline V gene. Trimming took 2 bases from V and 7 from J, leaving 9 bases between them. CDR3 size: 14 residues. The CDR3 DNA reads as TGTGCCAGCAGCTTAAAGGGGTGGAATTCACCCCTCCACTTT. Its translation is CASSLKGWNSPLHF.

This clone appeared once. The rearrangement joins TRBV11-3 to TRBJ1-1; the D gene is possibly TRBD1 (5 bases). Per germline, CDR1 SGHNT and CDR2 YENEEA. The CDR3 spans 15 residues. V shed 5 bases and J shed 1 base, with 14 bases lying between them. CDR3 residues: CASSDPFGGNTEAFF. DNA for the CDR3: TGTGCCAGCAGCGACCCATTCGGGGGGAACACTGAAGCTTTCTTT.

The rearrangement joins TRBV5-1 to TRBJ1-1; 7 bases are shared with TRBD1. V lost 1 base, J lost 1 base, and 10 bases stayed unmatched. The CDR3 is made up of 17 amino acids. Looked up from germline, CDR1 is SGHRS and CDR2 is YFSETQ. The CDR3 spells CASSLPNTGEGNTEAFF. Written as DNA, the CDR3 is TGCGCCAGCAGCTTGCCTAATACAGGGGAAGGGAACACTGAAGCTTTCTTT. Full variable domain (remainder filled in from reference TRBV5-1 and TRBJ1-1): KAGVTQTPRYLIKTRGQQVTLSCSPISGHRSVSWYQQTPGQGLQFLFEYFSETQRNKGNFPGRFSGRQFSNSRSEMNVSTLELGDSALYLCASSLPNTGEGNTEAFFGQGTRLTVV.

The chain couples TRBV4-3 to TRBJ2-7, with D unresolved. Germline V gives CDR1 LGHNA, CDR2 YSLEER. This CDR3 contains 13 residues. V lost 1 base to trimming and J lost 4 bases, with 8 bases between them. DNA for the CDR3: TGCGCCAGCAGCCAAGCGACAAGTTACGAGCAGTACTTC. Protein sequence: CASSQATSYEQYF.

The rearrangement joins TRBV2 to TRBJ1-5, with a weak D call TRBD1 (5 bases). CDR1 is SNHLY and CDR2 is FYNNEI in the germline V gene. CDR3 length: 12 amino acids. The ends were cut back, 5 bases at V and 12 bases at J, with 14 bases in the middle. The DNA of the CDR3 is TGTGCCAGCAGTTACCAAGACAGTCGCCAGCATTTT. This gives the protein CASSYQDSRQHF.

The chain couples TRBV5-4 to TRBJ2-7; 7 bases agree with TRBD1. The trim removed 3 bases at V and 4 bases at J, leaving 4 bases unmatched. This CDR3 region has 13 residues. The germline V gene encodes CDR1 SGHNT and CDR2 YYREEE (reference sequence). CDR3 in DNA: TGTGCCAGCAGCTCGGGACAGTCTTACGAGCAGTACTTC. This translates into CASSSGQSYEQYF.

This chain connects TRBV25-1 to TRBJ1-1; 8 bases align to TRBD1. CDR3 length equals 18 residues. Germline CDR1 is MGHDK and CDR2 is SYGVNS. J gave up 0 bases and V 4 bases, and 13 bases lay outside the gene matches. The CDR3 loop reads CASSGQGAARLMNTEAFF. CDR3 bases: TGTGCCAGCAGTGGGCAGGGGGCTGCCAGACTAATGAACACTGAAGCTTTCTTT.

The V call is TRBV6-4, the J call TRBJ2-1, with a possible D match to TRBD2 (6 bases). The CDR3 is 14 residues long. The ends were cut back, 3 bases at V and 8 bases at J, with 14 bases in the middle. The V gene's germline CDR1 is MRHNA and CDR2 SNTAGT. The DNA for the CDR3 is TGTGCCAGCAGTGATTCCTCTAGCGCGGATGAGCAGTTCTTC. The encoded protein is CASSDSSSADEQFF.

The chain couples TRBV4-2 to TRBJ1-2; D not resolved. The V gene's germline CDR1 is LGHNA and CDR2 YNFKEQ. The CDR3 covers 16 residues. Trimming removed 2 bases from V and 0 bases from J, with 13 bases in between. DNA for the CDR3: TGTGCCAGCAGCCAAAGAGACAAGAGCCCTAACTATGGCTACACCTTC. This translates into CASSQRDKSPNYGYTF.

The V call is TRBV7-9, the J call TRBJ2-1, with D possibly being TRBD2 (6 bases). V dropped 2 bases and J dropped 10 bases, with 21 bases sitting between them. Germline V gives CDR1 SEHNR, CDR2 FQNEAQ (reference sequence). This CDR3 region has 16 residues. In DNA, the CDR3 is TGTGCCAGCAGCTTAAGTATTCGGGGGTATGGAGACGAGCAGTTCTTC. Protein: CASSLSIRGYGDEQFF.

The chain couples TRBV5-8 to TRBJ1-3, with TRBD1 matching over 7 bases. This CDR3 is 15 amino acids long. The V segment lost 4 bases and the J segment 3 bases; nucleotides outside the gene matches: 7. Germline V gene lookup returns CDR1 SGHTS and CDR2 YDEGEE. The CDR3 protein is CASSRGGIGGNTIYF. The DNA for the CDR3 is TGTGCCAGCAGCCGAGGGGGCATAGGTGGAAACACCATATATTTT. Full variable domain (rest looked up from reference TRBV5-8 and TRBJ1-3): EAGVTQSPTHLIKTRGQQATLRCSPISGHTSVYWYQQALGLGLQFLLWYDEGEERNRGNFPPRFSGRQFPNYSSELNVNALELEDSALYLCASSRGGIGGNTIYFGEGSWLTVV.

The table lists this clone with a count of one. The rearrangement joins TRBV4-1 to TRBJ1-3; D possibly corresponds to TRBD1 (5 bases). This CDR3 has 16 residues. CDR1 is MGHRA, CDR2 YSYEKL, per germline. V lost 0 bases to trimming and J lost 4 bases, with 13 bases between them. CDR3: CASSQEVGQGGNTIYF. As DNA, the CDR3 is TGCGCCAGCAGCCAAGAAGTGGGGCAGGGCGGAAACACCATATATTTT.

The chain is built from TRBV30 and TRBJ2-1, with 10 bases lining up with TRBD1. The length of the CDR3 is 16 residues. The germline gives CDR1 GTSNPN, CDR2 SVGIG (reference sequence). The ends lost 1 base at V and 8 bases at J; junction bases unmatched: 11. The CDR3 spells CAWSDPDRGLLHEQFF. The DNA for the CDR3 is TGTGCCTGGAGTGACCCCGACAGGGGGCTACTCCATGAGCAGTTCTTC.

This clone appeared a few times. The genes are TRBV18 and TRBJ1-2, with 7 bases that match TRBD1. The CDR3 has 13 amino acids. Germline loops: CDR1 KGHSH, CDR2 LQKENI. J lost 8 bases, V lost 4 bases, and 7 bases had no gene match. CDR3 region: CASSLTGVPGYTF. The DNA of the CDR3 is TGTGCCAGCTCACTTACAGGGGTTCCCGGCTACACCTTC.

The chain recombines TRBV5-4 with TRBJ2-7, with D maybe TRBD2 (5 bases). V was cut by 9 bases and J by 0 bases, with 13 bases left in between. The germline CDR1 and CDR2 sequences are SGHNT and YYREEE (reference sequence). The CDR3 extends over 13 amino acids. CDR3 DNA sequence: TGTGCCACCTCGGGGTCGAGCTCCTACGAGCAGTACGTC. It yields the protein CATSGSSSYEQYV.

The chain carries TRBV5-1 and TRBJ1-1; the match to TRBD1 covers 11 bases. The CDR3 length is 15 residues. Per the germline V gene, CDR1 is SGHRS and CDR2 is YFSETQ. V lost 4 bases, J lost 5 bases, and 7 bases stayed unmatched. This chain's CDR3 is CASSRPGQGVTEAFF. The DNA for the CDR3 is TGCGCCAGCAGCAGGCCGGGACAGGGGGTGACTGAAGCTTTCTTT.

The chain combines TRBV5-1 with TRBJ2-3; perhaps TRBD1 as D (5 bases). CDR1 and CDR2 from the germline V gene are SGHRS and YFSETQ. This CDR3 is built from 16 residues. Trimming stripped 4 bases from V and 4 bases from J, with 19 bases between. CDR3 sequence reads: CASSGAGKFGSDTQYF. CDR3 nucleotide sequence: TGCGCCAGCAGCGGAGCAGGGAAATTTGGGTCAGATACGCAGTATTTT.

The genes are TRBV10-1 and TRBJ1-1; 9 nucleotides match TRBD1. V trimming: 0 bases; J trimming: 6 bases; junction bases outside the gene matches: 2. This CDR3 has 14 amino acids. CDR1 WNHNN and CDR2 SYGVQD come from the germline V gene (reference sequence). The CDR3 nucleotides are TGCGCCAGCAGTGAGTCGACAGGGGGGTCTGAAGCTTTCTTT. Translating gives CASSESTGGSEAFF.

V and J are TRBV7-7 and TRBJ2-5; 9 bases line up with TRBD1. Germline V CDR1 and CDR2: SSHAT, FNYEAQ (reference sequence). There are 14 residues in the CDR3. V lost 2 bases and J lost 5; bases outside the gene matches: 3. The CDR3: CASSLTGGGETQYF. In nucleotides, the CDR3 is TGTGCCAGCAGCTTAACAGGGGGCGGGGAGACCCAGTACTTC.

This chain uses TRBV6-5 with TRBJ1-2, with 7 bases matching TRBD1. The germline V gene has CDR1 MNHEY and CDR2 SVGAGI. The CDR3 has 15 residues. V lost 6 bases to trimming and J lost 3 bases; unmatched junction nucleotides: 10. The CDR3 DNA reads as TGTGCCAGCAGGCGTCCGGGACAGAATTACTATGGCTACACCTTC. Translated: CASRRPGQNYYGYTF.

The V gene is TRBV27, the J gene TRBJ2-7; TRBD1 matches 10 bases. V gave up 7 bases and J gave up 0 bases; unmatched junction bases: 12. Looked up from germline, CDR1 is MNHEY and CDR2 is SMNVEV (reference sequence). The CDR3 is made up of 17 amino acids. The CDR3 sequence is CASTFFDWDRGSYEQYF. The DNA of the CDR3 is TGTGCCAGCACTTTCTTCGATTGGGACAGGGGCTCCTACGAGCAGTACTTC.

The chain has TRBV4-1 and TRBJ1-2; 7 bases are a match to TRBD1. Trimming took 0 bases from V and 5 from J; bases not matched to a gene: 3. The CDR3 runs to 14 residues. The germline V gene encodes CDR1 MGHRA and CDR2 YSYEKL. CDR3 sequence: CASSQETGFYGYTF. DNA for the CDR3: TGCGCCAGCAGCCAAGAGACAGGGTTTTATGGCTACACCTTC.

The chain is built from TRBV28 and TRBJ1-1; maybe TRBD1 (5 bases). V dropped 2 bases and J dropped 4 bases, with 14 bases sitting between them. The CDR3 is 15 residues long. Germline loops: CDR1 MDHEN, CDR2 SYDVKM. The chain's CDR3 is CASSLIGVARTEAFF. In DNA form, the CDR3 reads TGTGCCAGCAGTTTAATAGGGGTAGCCCGCACTGAAGCTTTCTTT.